These 14 T cell receptor beta chains share one sample of origin, sequenced in a study of blood T cell repertoires in COVID-19. Repertoires were generated with immunoSEQ multiplex PCR, while TCRdb's copy carries only in-frame clones and drops some. The data hold about 290,000 clones, with around four fifths observed a single time. The sequenced sample consisted of peripheral blood. Receptor source: a woman aged 45-60 years with active or convalescent COVID-19.

This rearrangement joins TRBV7-3 to TRBJ2-1; 12 bases align to TRBD2. V trimming: 4 bases; J trimming: 7 bases; junction bases outside the gene matches: 5. Germline V gene data show CDR1 as SGHTA and CDR2 as FQGTGA. The CDR3 extends over 15 amino acids. This CDR3 reads CASSSQGLAGNEQFF. In nucleotides, the CDR3 is TGTGCCAGCAGCTCCCAAGGACTAGCGGGGAATGAGCAGTTCTTC. Supplemented by reference TRBV7-3 and TRBJ2-1, the full variable domain reads GAGVSQTPSNKVTEKGKYVELRCDPISGHTALYWYRQSLGQGPEFLIYFQGTGAADDSGLPNDRFFAVRPEGSVSTLKIQRTERGDSAVYLCASSSQGLAGNEQFFGPGTRLTVL.

The V call is TRBV5-1, the J call TRBJ1-2, with D perhaps matching TRBD1 (5 bases). This CDR3 spans 14 amino acids. CDR1 and CDR2 from the germline V gene are SGHRS and YFSETQ. Trimming cost V 0 bases and J 10 bases, with 16 bases left between them. The CDR3 protein is CASSLGRAGFDYTF. The DNA for the CDR3 is TGCGCCAGCAGCTTGGGTCGGGCAGGGTTCGACTACACCTTC.

This clone was found once. The chain employs TRBV6-5 and TRBJ2-7; a possible D gene is TRBD2 (6 bases). CDR3 size: 13 residues. Germline-derived CDR1 and CDR2 are MNHEY and SVGAGI. Trimming left V 4 bases short and J 5 bases short, with 12 bases between. In nucleotides, the CDR3 is TGTGCCAGCAGTTTGTCGGGCGGGGACGAGCAGTACTTC. Amino acid sequence: CASSLSGGDEQYF.

The CDR3 region has the DNA TGTGCCAGCAGCTCTCTAGGGACAGGGACAGTAGTGGGTTATGGCTACACCTTC. This codes for CASSSLGTGTVVGYGYTF. The chain employs TRBV11-2 and TRBJ1-2; 9 bases are shared with TRBD1. Germline V gene sequence: CDR1 SGHAT, CDR2 FQNNGV. This CDR3 is 18 amino acids long. V lost 4 bases to trimming and J lost 5 bases; unmatched junction nucleotides: 17.

This rearrangement joins TRBV2 to TRBJ2-2; 11 nucleotides line up with TRBD2. Losses at the gene ends were 6 bases for V and 0 bases for J; bases not matched to a gene: 3. Germline V lookup: CDR1 SNHLY, CDR2 FYNNEI. CDR3 size: 16 residues. CDR3 protein: CASRASGRTNTGELFF. DNA for the CDR3: TGTGCCAGCAGGGCTAGCGGGAGGACGAACACCGGGGAGCTGTTTTTT.

The rearrangement uses TRBV29-1 and TRBJ2-6, with D perhaps TRBD2 (5 bases). Trimming removed 5 bases from V and 3 bases from J, with 8 bases in between. The CDR3 contains 13 residues. The V gene's germline CDR1 is SQVTM and CDR2 ANQGSEA. The CDR3 bases are TGCAGCGTTACGGGGAATGGGGCCAACGTCCTGACTTTC. This translates into CSVTGNGANVLTF.

This sequence joins TRBV24-1 and TRBJ1-3; the D gene is possibly TRBD1 (6 bases). Germline CDR1 KGHDR, CDR2 SFDVKD. Trimming shortened V by 0 bases and J by 0 bases, and 14 bases separated the two germline ends. The CDR3 length is 18 residues. The CDR3 sequence is CATSDLQGQDNSGNTIYF. The CDR3, as DNA: TGTGCCACCAGTGATTTGCAGGGGCAGGATAACTCTGGAAACACCATATATTTT.

This chain joins TRBV15 and TRBJ1-1; tentatively, D is TRBD1 (5 bases). The germline gives CDR1 LNHNV, CDR2 YYDKDF (reference sequence). V was trimmed by 4 bases and J by 3 bases, leaving 15 bases between them. This CDR3 is 15 amino acids long. CDR3 protein: CATSKGALLDTEAFF. CDR3 DNA: TGTGCCACCAGCAAAGGGGCACTCCTGGACACTGAAGCTTTCTTT.

This chain joins TRBV12-3 or TRBV12-4 and TRBJ1-2, with D uncertain. Trimming took 5 bases from V and 4 from J, leaving 8 bases between them. CDR3 size: 12 residues. The chain's CDR3 is CASSLGSYGYTF. DNA for the CDR3: TGTGCCAGCAGTCTAGGGAGCTATGGCTACACCTTC.

The CDR3 sequence is CASSSSPGETDTQYF. Here the CDR3 DNA reads TGTGCCAGCAGCTCGAGTCCGGGAGAAACAGATACGCAGTATTTT. This rearrangement joins TRBV9 to TRBJ2-3; the D gene is possibly TRBD2 (6 bases). V shed 4 bases and J shed 3 bases, with 15 bases lying between them. The CDR3 totals 15 residues. Germline V gene data show CDR1 as SGDLS and CDR2 as YYNGEE.

This rearrangement joins TRBV6-4 to TRBJ1-2; D remains unclear. There are 13 residues in the CDR3. Looked up from germline, CDR1 is MRHNA and CDR2 is SNTAGT. V was cut by 2 bases and J by 5 bases, with 9 bases left in between. CDR3 coding DNA: TGTGCCAGCAGTGACGGCAGGTGGTATGGCTACACCTTC. Its translation: CASSDGRWYGYTF.

The chain is built from TRBV18 and TRBJ1-2, with D maybe TRBD1 (5 bases). Germline V gives CDR1 KGHSH, CDR2 LQKENI. This CDR3 region has 15 residues. With 3 bases removed from V and 4 bases from J, the gap between germline ends came to 15 bases. CDR3 residues: CASSPETDSSYGYTF. The CDR3 nucleotides read TGTGCCAGCTCACCGGAGACAGACTCCTCCTATGGCTACACCTTC. The complete variable domain, with remaining parts taken from reference TRBV18 and TRBJ1-2, reads NAGVMQNPRHLVRRRGQEARLRCSPMKGHSHVYWYRQLPEEGLKFMVYLQKENIIDESGMPKERFSAEFPKEGPSILRIQQVVRGDSAAYFCASSPETDSSYGYTFGSGTRLTVV.

CDR3 loop: CASSVGPRGNGELFF. The DNA of the CDR3 is TGTGCCAGCAGCGTAGGCCCGAGGGGGAACGGGGAGCTGTTTTTT. The chain has TRBV9 and TRBJ2-2; perhaps TRBD1 as D (6 bases). V dropped 0 bases and J dropped 7 bases, with 13 bases sitting between them. The germline V gene has CDR1 SGDLS and CDR2 YYNGEE. CDR3 length: 15 residues.

This clone was detected once. This chain joins TRBV15 and TRBJ1-4; D ambiguous. From germline, CDR1 is LNHNV and CDR2 YYDKDF (reference sequence). This CDR3 comprises 13 residues. Trimming took off 3 bases at V and 8 bases at J, with 10 bases between the two ends. CDR3 in amino acids: CATSRGLAEKLFF. For the CDR3, the DNA is TGTGCCACCAGCAGGGGCCTAGCGGAAAAACTGTTTTTT.